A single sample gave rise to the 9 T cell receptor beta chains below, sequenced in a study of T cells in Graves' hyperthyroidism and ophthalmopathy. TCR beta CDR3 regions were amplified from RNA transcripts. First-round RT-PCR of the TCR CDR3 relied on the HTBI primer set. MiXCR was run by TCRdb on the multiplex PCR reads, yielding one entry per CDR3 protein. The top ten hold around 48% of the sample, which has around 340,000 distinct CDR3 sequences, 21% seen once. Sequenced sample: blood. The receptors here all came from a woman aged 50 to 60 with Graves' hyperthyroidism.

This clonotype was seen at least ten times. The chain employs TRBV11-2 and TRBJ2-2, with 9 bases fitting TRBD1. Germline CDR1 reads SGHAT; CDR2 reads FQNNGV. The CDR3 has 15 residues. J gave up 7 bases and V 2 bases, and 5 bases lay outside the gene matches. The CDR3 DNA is TGTGCCAGCAGCTTAAGGACAGGGGATAACGGGGAGCTGTTTTTT. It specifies CASSLRTGDNGELFF.

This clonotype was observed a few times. CDR3 coding DNA: TGTGCCAGCAGCTTAAGTTTGATGGATACGCAGTATTTT. Protein: CASSLSLMDTQYF. The rearrangement joins TRBV7-9 to TRBJ2-3; no clear D gene. Germline-derived CDR1 and CDR2 are SEHNR and FQNEAQ (reference sequence). The V gene lost 2 bases and the J gene lost 6 bases, with 9 bases spanning the gap. CDR3 size: 13 residues. The full variable domain, rest sourced from reference TRBV7-9 and TRBJ2-3, is DTGVSQNPRHKITKRGQNVTFRCDPISEHNRLYWYRQTLGQGPEFLTYFQNEAQLEKSRLLSDRFSAERPKGSFSTLEIQRTEQGDSAMYLCASSLSLMDTQYFGPGTRLTVL.

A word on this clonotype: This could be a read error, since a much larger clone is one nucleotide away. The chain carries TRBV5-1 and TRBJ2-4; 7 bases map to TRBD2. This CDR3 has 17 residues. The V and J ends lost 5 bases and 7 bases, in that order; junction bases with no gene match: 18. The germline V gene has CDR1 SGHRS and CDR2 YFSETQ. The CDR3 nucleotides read TGCGCCAGCAGGCGTGGACTAGTGGGAGCCTCTAGCAACATTCAGTACTTC. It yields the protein CASRRGLVGASSNIQYF.

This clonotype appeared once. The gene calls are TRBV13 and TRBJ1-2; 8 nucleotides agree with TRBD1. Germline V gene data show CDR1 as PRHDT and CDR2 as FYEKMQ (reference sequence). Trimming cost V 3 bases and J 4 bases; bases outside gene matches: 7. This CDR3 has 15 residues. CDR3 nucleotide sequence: TGTGCCAGCAGCTTTTCCGTGACAGGGGTCTATGGCTACACCTTC. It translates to CASSFSVTGVYGYTF.

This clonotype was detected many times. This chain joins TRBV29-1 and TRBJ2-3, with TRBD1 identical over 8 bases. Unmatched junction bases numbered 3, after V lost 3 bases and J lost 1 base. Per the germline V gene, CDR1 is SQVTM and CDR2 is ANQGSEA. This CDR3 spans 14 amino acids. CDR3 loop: CSVDMTGGTDTQYF. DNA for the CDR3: TGCAGCGTTGATATGACAGGGGGCACAGATACGCAGTATTTT.

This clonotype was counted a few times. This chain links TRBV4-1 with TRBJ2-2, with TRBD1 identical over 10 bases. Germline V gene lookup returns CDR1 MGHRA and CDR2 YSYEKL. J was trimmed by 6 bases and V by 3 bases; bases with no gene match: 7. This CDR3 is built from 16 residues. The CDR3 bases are TGCGCCAGCAGCCAGCCCCCGGGACAGGGGCCCGGGGAGCTGTTTTTT. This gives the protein CASSQPPGQGPGELFF.

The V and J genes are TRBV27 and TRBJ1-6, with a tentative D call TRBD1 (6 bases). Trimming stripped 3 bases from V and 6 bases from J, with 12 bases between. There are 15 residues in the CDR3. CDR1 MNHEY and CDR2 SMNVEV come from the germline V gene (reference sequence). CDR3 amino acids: CASSFSTGANSPLHF. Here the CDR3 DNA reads TGTGCCAGCAGTTTCAGTACGGGGGCTAATTCACCCCTCCACTTT.

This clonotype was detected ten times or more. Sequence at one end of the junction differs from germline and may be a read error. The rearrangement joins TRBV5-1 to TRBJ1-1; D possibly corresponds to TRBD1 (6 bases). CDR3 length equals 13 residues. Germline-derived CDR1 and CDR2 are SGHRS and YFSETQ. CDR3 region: CASSEGRGTEAFF. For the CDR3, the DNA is TGTGCCAGCAGTGAAGGCAGGGGCACTGAAGCTTTCTTT. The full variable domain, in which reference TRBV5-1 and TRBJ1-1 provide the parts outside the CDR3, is KAGVTQTPRYLIKTRGQQVTLSCSPISGHRSVSWYQQTPGQGLQFLFEYFSETQRNKGNFPGRFSGRQFSNSRSEMNVSTLELGDSALYLCASSEGRGTEAFFGQGTRLTVV.

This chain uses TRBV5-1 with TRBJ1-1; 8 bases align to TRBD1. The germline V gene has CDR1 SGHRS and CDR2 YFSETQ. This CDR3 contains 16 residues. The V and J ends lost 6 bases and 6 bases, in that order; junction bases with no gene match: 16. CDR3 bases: TGCGCCAGCACAGCGGCCCCAGGACAGGGTAGGGCTGAAGCTTTCTTT. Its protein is CASTAAPGQGRAEAFF.